These 16 T cell receptor beta chains originate from one sample sequenced in a study of early T cells in non-severe SARS-CoV-2 infection. TCRdb independently ran MiXCR on the 5' RACE reads; one entry per CDR3 protein. Among about 67,000 distinct CDR3 sequences, about 9.9% were seen once, and the ten largest hold 3% to 4.5%. Sequenced sample: whole blood. The receptors stem from an adult who was a healthcare worker with PCR-confirmed SARS-CoV-2 infection or an uninfected control (not recorded which).

The chain employs TRBV5-5 and TRBJ2-7; a weak D match, TRBD1 (6 bases). Per germline, CDR1 SGHKS and CDR2 YYEKEE (reference sequence). CDR3 length: 15 amino acids. Trimming removed 5 bases from V and 4 bases from J, with 19 bases in between. The CDR3 DNA reads as TGTGCCAGCAGGGCCGGGGCAGGGACATCTTACGAGCAGTACTTC. It codes for CASRAGAGTSYEQYF.

The J gene is TRBJ1-4, the V gene TRBV30, with D maybe TRBD1 (5 bases). The germline V gene has CDR1 GTSNPN and CDR2 SVGIG (reference sequence). With 5 bases removed from V and 0 bases from J, the gap between germline ends came to 13 bases. CDR3 size: 15 residues. The CDR3 loop is CAWGRKGATNEKLFF. The CDR3 region has the DNA TGTGCCTGGGGCAGGAAAGGGGCAACTAATGAAAAACTGTTTTTT.

This clonotype was seen only a few times. The rearrangement uses TRBV5-1 and TRBJ2-5; D not resolved. The CDR3 has 13 amino acids. CDR1 and CDR2 (germline): SGHRS, YFSETQ. Trimming left V 5 bases short and J 5 bases short, with 13 bases between. The CDR3 here is CASRFPERETQYF. The CDR3 bases are TGCGCCAGCAGATTCCCCGAACGGGAGACCCAGTACTTC.

About this clonotype: A much larger clone sits a single nucleotide away, making a read error possible. The chain combines TRBV13 with TRBJ1-2, with D possibly being TRBD1 (6 bases). V lost 5 bases and J lost 8, with 21 bases in between. This CDR3 is 15 amino acids long. Germline-derived CDR1 and CDR2 are PRHDT and FYEKMQ (reference sequence). This CDR3 is CASSQGRDTVNGYTF. The DNA of the CDR3 is TGTGCCAGCAGCCAGGGCCGGGACACAGTGAACGGCTACACCTTC. The variable domain in full, completed from reference TRBV13 and TRBJ1-2, reads AAGVIQSPRHLIKEKRETATLKCYPIPRHDTVYWYQQGPGQDPQFLISFYEKMQSDKGSIPDRFSAQQFSDYHSELNMSSLELGDSALYFCASSQGRDTVNGYTFGSGTRLTVV.

In this sample, this clonotype turned up many times. This chain joins TRBV29-1 and TRBJ1-1, with 7 positions matching TRBD1. CDR1 SQVTM and CDR2 ANQGSEA come from the germline V gene. CDR3 length: 13 residues. V lost 6 bases to trimming and J lost 1 base; unmatched junction nucleotides: 5. The CDR3 reads CSVRDRENTEAFF. The CDR3 nucleotides read TGCAGCGTCCGTGACAGGGAGAACACTGAAGCTTTCTTT.

J is TRBJ2-7 and V is TRBV5-1; TRBD1 agrees at 10 bases. Germline V gene sequence: CDR1 SGHRS, CDR2 YFSETQ. V shed 4 bases, J shed 5 bases, and the junction held 6 bases outside the gene matches. This CDR3 contains 14 residues. CDR3 loop: CASSPRDRGNEQYF. The DNA of the CDR3 is TGCGCCAGCAGCCCCCGGGACAGGGGCAACGAGCAGTACTTC.

This clonotype turned up a few times. One end of the junction does not line up with germline, which may come from a read error. This chain connects TRBV20-1 to TRBJ2-2, with D perhaps matching TRBD2 (6 bases). The length of the CDR3 is 12 residues. CDR1 is DFQATT, CDR2 SNEGSKA, per germline (reference sequence). The CDR3 sequence is CSARGGMGELFF. CDR3 DNA: TGCAGTGCCAGAGGAGGGATGGGGGAGCTGTTTTTT.

Many counts were recorded for this clonotype. The chain uses TRBV6-5 and TRBJ1-1, with 8 bases lining up with TRBD1. This CDR3 is 14 amino acids long. CDR1 MNHEY and CDR2 SVGAGI come from the germline V gene. With V trimmed by 6 bases and J by 6 bases, 9 bases remained unmatched. CDR3 loop: CASRNRQGRSEAFF. CDR3 DNA sequence: TGTGCCAGCAGGAACCGACAGGGGAGGTCTGAAGCTTTCTTT.

There are a few counts of this clonotype. V and J are TRBV2 and TRBJ2-1; D is perhaps TRBD2 (5 bases). Germline V gene sequence: CDR1 SNHLY, CDR2 FYNNEI. The V and J ends lost 4 bases and 4 bases respectively, with 14 bases between them. CDR3 length: 15 residues. CDR3 loop: CASSAFSGPYNEQFF. CDR3 DNA: TGTGCCAGCAGTGCTTTCAGCGGACCATACAATGAGCAGTTCTTC.

This clonotype was observed at least ten times. The chain employs TRBV20-1 and TRBJ2-3; D call uncertain. V was shortened by 3 bases and J by 0 bases, with 10 bases between the two germline ends. Germline-derived CDR1 and CDR2 are DFQATT and SNEGSKA (reference sequence). The CDR3 totals 14 residues. DNA of the CDR3: TGCAGTGCTAGCTTGACAACTAGCACAGATACGCAGTATTTT. It specifies CSASLTTSTDTQYF.

V is TRBV2 and J is TRBJ2-7; 7 nucleotides agree with TRBD1. V dropped 6 bases and J dropped 2; count of bases not matched to a gene: 4. CDR1 and CDR2 from the germline V gene are SNHLY and FYNNEI. The CDR3 is 13 residues long. CDR3: CASRGQTAYEQYF. CDR3 coding DNA: TGTGCCAGCAGGGGACAGACCGCCTACGAGCAGTACTTC.

The chain employs TRBV2 and TRBJ1-5; D call uncertain. The CDR3 loop spans 12 amino acids. Trimming pared 6 bases from V and 7 bases from J, leaving 10 bases between. Germline loops: CDR1 SNHLY, CDR2 FYNNEI. CDR3 sequence reads: CASRNDGQPQHF. In DNA form, the CDR3 reads TGTGCCAGCAGGAACGATGGCCAGCCCCAGCATTTT.

This clonotype was found a few times. The genes are TRBV20-1 and TRBJ2-1; weak D call: TRBD2 (5 bases). CDR3 length: 12 residues. V lost 5 bases and J lost 6, with 11 bases in between. The germline V gene encodes CDR1 DFQATT and CDR2 SNEGSKA (reference sequence). CDR3 region: CSALDYPNEQFF. For the CDR3, the DNA is TGCAGTGCTCTCGACTATCCCAATGAGCAGTTCTTC.

This clonotype was recorded many times. V gene TRBV6-5 combines with J gene TRBJ1-1, with 7 bases matching TRBD1. The CDR3 contains 15 residues. Germline trimming cut 1 base from V and 4 bases from J; bases unmatched to any gene: 6. Germline CDR1 and CDR2: MNHEY and SVGAGI. The DNA for the CDR3 is TGTGCCAGCAGTTACTTCGCAGGGGGTGGCACTGAAGCTTTCTTT. Amino acid sequence: CASSYFAGGGTEAFF.

Ten or more counts support this clonotype. The genes are TRBV6-1 and TRBJ2-3; no firm D call. The CDR3 contains 13 residues. Germline CDR1 is MNHNS and CDR2 is SASEGT. V dropped 2 bases and J dropped 8 bases, with 11 bases sitting between them. CDR3 coding DNA: TGTGCCAGCAGTGAAACTCCCGGAGCTACGCAGTATTTT. This codes for CASSETPGATQYF.

This sequence joins TRBV9 and TRBJ2-1, with 12 bases identical to TRBD2. The V gene's germline CDR1 is SGDLS and CDR2 YYNGEE. The ends lost 4 bases at V and 5 bases at J; junction bases unmatched: 4. This CDR3 has 15 amino acids. The CDR3 sequence: CASSPSGRAHNEQFF. The CDR3 DNA reads TGTGCCAGCAGCCCTAGCGGGAGGGCCCACAATGAGCAGTTCTTC.